A selection of T cell receptor beta chains follows, all from one sample in a study of blood T cell repertoires in COVID-19. TCRdb's table, derived via immunoSEQ multiplex PCR, lists solely in-frame clones and lacks some. The table has some 220,000 clones, approximately 83% seen once. The sequenced material came from peripheral blood. All receptors come from a woman aged 55-75 years with acute or convalescent COVID-19. Each CDR3 is given without its conserved first and last residue.

11	TRBV19	TRBJ1-1	ASSINLNTEAF
9	TRBV6-5	TRBJ2-5	ASQILGTQY
14	TRBV7-3	TRBJ2-3	ASSLGTGYSADTQY
12	TRBV28	TRBJ1-6	ASSLSGRTSPLH
14	TRBV5-1	TRBJ2-2	ASRGGSQSNTGELF
12	TRBV27	TRBJ1-1	ASSLSGVGTEAF
12	TRBV5-4	TRBJ2-2	ASSSGQWVGELF
14	TRBV2	TRBJ2-5	ASSGLSGGTWETQY
10	TRBV6-2/TRBV6-3	TRBJ1-2	ASSYTDYGYT
11	TRBV2	TRBJ1-1	ASSGQRNTEAF
10	TRBV28	TRBJ1-2	ASSQGPYGYT
14	TRBV9	TRBJ1-1	ASSAWATGGCTEAF
11	TRBV6-2/TRBV6-3	TRBJ1-5	ASSYSGAEPQH
13	TRBV4-2	TRBJ1-2	ASSQDLGANYGYT
11	TRBV7-9	TRBJ1-1	ASRGQVNTEAF
14	TRBV30	TRBJ1-2	AWHRDRVVSSYGYT
11	TRBV29-1	TRBJ1-1	SAYRGDTREAF
16	TRBV5-1	TRBJ2-3	ASSLVLSSGRSTDTQY
12	TRBV14	TRBJ1-1	ASSHGLGGTEAF
11	TRBV7-9	TRBJ1-4	ASSFRRGEKLF
15	TRBV21-1	TRBJ1-3	ASSKRAGQDSGNTIY
16	TRBV11-2	TRBJ2-6	ASSSSRDRGSGANVLT
13	TRBV6-2/TRBV6-3	TRBJ1-2	ASSYSGPLGSGYT
12	TRBV2	TRBJ1-2	ASSEGTVNYGYT
11	TRBV30	TRBJ1-1	AWTGQSNTEAF
11	TRBV19	TRBJ2-5	ASSIVQQETQY
12	TRBV25-1	TRBJ1-3	ASSESGNRNTIY
14	TRBV11-2	TRBJ1-6	ASSYYRGEVNSPLH
11	TRBV9	TRBJ2-7	ASSRGATYEQY
13	TRBV5-1	TRBJ2-7	ASSLGGAGGTEQY
13	TRBV12-5	TRBJ2-5	ASGWTSGGKETQY
10	TRBV6-5	TRBJ2-1	ASSYMRGEQF
13	TRBV30	TRBJ2-6	AWVNRGSGANVLT
13	TRBV6-1	TRBJ1-2	ASSEYVQGDRGYT
15	TRBV19	TRBJ1-2	ASSGLGTGETNYGYT
10	TRBV2	TRBJ2-5	ASRDTQETQY
17	TRBV13	TRBJ2-1	ASSSMTSGGPLSYNEQF
15	TRBV7-9	TRBJ1-6	ASTDDRGQMFNSPLH
13	TRBV5-6	TRBJ2-7	ASRPRGMGDYEQY